This TCR beta chain was sequenced during a study of identical twins. cDNA molecules carried unique molecular identifiers, and template switching added a universal primer site. TCRdb reprocessed the 5' RACE reads with MiXCR, giving one entry per CDR3 protein. The sample holds fewer than 650,000 distinct CDR3 sequences, just over 7% seen once. V shed 4 bases and J shed 3 bases, with 10 bases lying between them. The CDR3 covers 13 residues. The sample was also linked to a second study, of yellow fever vaccine responses in identical twins. From that report: Vaccine-induced T cell responses in twins were reportedly observed to appear partly convergent, partly personalized.

The clonotype originates from a woman in her late teens or twenties in good health. Specimen: PBMCs. The genes are TRBV12-3 or TRBV12-4 and TRBJ2-7; D is possibly TRBD1 (6 bases). The CDR3 spells CASSWAGDYEQYF. The CDR3 nucleotides read TGTGCCAGCAGTTGGGCAGGGGACTACGAGCAGTACTTC.